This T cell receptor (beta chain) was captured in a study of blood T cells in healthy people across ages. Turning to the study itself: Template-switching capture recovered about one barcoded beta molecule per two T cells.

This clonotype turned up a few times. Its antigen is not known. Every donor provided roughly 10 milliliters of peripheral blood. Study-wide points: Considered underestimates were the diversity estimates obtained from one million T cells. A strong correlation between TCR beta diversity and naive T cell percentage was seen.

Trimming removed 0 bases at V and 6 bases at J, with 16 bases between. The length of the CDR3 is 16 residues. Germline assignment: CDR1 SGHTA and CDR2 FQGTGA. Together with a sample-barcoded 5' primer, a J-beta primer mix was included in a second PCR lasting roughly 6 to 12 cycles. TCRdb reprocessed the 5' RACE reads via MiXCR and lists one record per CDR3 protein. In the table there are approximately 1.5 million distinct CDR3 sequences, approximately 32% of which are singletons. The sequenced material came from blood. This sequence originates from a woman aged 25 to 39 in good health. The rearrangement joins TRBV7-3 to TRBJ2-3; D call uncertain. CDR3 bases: TGTGCCAGCAGCTTAACCCTACTGGGTCAAGGGGATACGCAGTATTTT. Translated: CASSLTLLGQGDTQYF.